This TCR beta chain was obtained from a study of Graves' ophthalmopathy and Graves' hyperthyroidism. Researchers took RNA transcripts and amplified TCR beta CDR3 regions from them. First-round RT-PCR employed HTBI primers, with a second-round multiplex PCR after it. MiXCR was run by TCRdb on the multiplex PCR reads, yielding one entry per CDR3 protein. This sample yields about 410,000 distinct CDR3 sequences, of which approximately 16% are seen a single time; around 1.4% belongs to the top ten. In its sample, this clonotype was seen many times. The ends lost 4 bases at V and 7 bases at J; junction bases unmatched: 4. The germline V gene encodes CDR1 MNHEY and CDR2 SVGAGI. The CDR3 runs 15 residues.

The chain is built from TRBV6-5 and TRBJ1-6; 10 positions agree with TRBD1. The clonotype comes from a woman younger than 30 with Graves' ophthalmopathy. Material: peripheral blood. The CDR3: CASSSGQGWNSPLHF. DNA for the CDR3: TGTGCCAGCAGTTCGGGACAGGGGTGGAATTCACCCCTCCACTTT.